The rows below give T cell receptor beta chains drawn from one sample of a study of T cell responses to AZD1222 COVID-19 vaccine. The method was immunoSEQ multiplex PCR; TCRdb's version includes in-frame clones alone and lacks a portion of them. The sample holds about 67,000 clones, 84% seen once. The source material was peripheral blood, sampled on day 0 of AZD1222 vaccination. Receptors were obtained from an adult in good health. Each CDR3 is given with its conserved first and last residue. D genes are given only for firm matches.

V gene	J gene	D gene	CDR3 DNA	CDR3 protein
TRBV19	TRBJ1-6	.	TGTGCCAGTAGTACGCAGTATAATTCACCCCTCCACTTT	CASSTQYNSPLHF
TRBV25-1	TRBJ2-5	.	TGTGCCAGCAGTGAATTCACAGAGACCCAGTACTTC	CASSEFTETQYF
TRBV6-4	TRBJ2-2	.	TGTGCCAGCAGGGCGGTTTCGGACACCGGGGAGCTGTTTTTT	CASRAVSDTGELFF
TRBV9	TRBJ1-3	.	TGTGCCAGCAGCGGTAATTACAGGGCAGGTGGAAACACCATATATTTT	CASSGNYRAGGNTIYF
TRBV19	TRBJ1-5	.	TGTGCCAGTAGTATAGACAGGCAGGGGACCCAGCATTTT	CASSIDRQGTQHF
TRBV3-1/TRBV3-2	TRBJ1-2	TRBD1	TGTGCCAGCAGCCGAACACAGGGGAAGGGAAACTATGGCTACACCTTC	CASSRTQGKGNYGYTF
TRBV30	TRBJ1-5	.	TGTGCCTGGAGCCCCAAGGGGAATCAGCCCCAGCATTTT	CAWSPKGNQPQHF
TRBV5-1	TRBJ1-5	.	TGCGCCAGCAGCTTAGACAGAGATCAGCCCCAGCATTTT	CASSLDRDQPQHF
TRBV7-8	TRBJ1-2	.	TGTGCCAGCAGCTTAGACGGCAGTAACCATGGCTACACCTTC	CASSLDGSNHGYTF
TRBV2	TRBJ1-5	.	TGTGCCAGCAGCCTGCAATATCCTAGCAATCAGCCCCAGCATTTT	CASSLQYPSNQPQHF
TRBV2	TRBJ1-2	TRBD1	TGTGCCAGCAGTGTGACAGGGGGGGCGACTAACTATGGCTACACCTTC	CASSVTGGATNYGYTF
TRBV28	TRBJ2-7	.	TGTGCCAGCACGATCCGCCGGGGCCTAAAACACGAGCAGTACTTC	CASTIRRGLKHEQYF
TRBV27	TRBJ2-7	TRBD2	TGTGCCAGCAGAACACTAGCGGGTAGAAACTACGAGCAGTACTTC	CASRTLAGRNYEQYF
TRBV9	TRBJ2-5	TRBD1	TGTGCCAGCAGCGTAACCGGGACAGGGGGAGAGACCCAGTACTTC	CASSVTGTGGETQYF
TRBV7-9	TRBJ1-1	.	TGTGCCAGCAGCTTGTCAGGGGTTGGCACTGAAGCTTTCTTT	CASSLSGVGTEAFF
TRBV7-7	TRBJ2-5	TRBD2	TGTGCCAGCAGCTCGGGACTAGCGGGGGAGAAACAAGAGACCCAGTACTTC	CASSSGLAGEKQETQYF
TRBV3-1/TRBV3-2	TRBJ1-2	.	TGTGCCAGCAGCCGCTGGAGTTACGGGGGCTCACTTCCTAACTATGGCTACACCTTC	CASSRWSYGGSLPNYGYTF
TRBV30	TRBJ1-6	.	TGTGCCTGGAGTCCCACAGGGTCCGATAATTCACCCCTCCACTTT	CAWSPTGSDNSPLHF
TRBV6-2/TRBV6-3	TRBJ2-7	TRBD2	TGTGCCAGCAGCTCCCACACTAGCGGGGGGGGCGAGCAGTACTTC	CASSSHTSGGGEQYF
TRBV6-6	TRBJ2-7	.	TGTGCCAGCAGTTACTCGGGGGGGGGCAGTGCCTACGAGCAGTACTTC	CASSYSGGGSAYEQYF
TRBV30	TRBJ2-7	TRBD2	TGTGCCTGGAGTGTTAGGGTAGCGGGGAACTACGAGCAGTACTTC	CAWSVRVAGNYEQYF
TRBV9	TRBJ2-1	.	TGTGCCAGCAGCGAACCTTTGGAACCGGCGCCGGGAGAGGAGGAGGATGAGCAGTTCTTC	CASSEPLEPAPGEEEDEQFF
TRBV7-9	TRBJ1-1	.	TGTGCCAGCAGCTTAGCGACAATGAACACTGAAGCTTTCTTT	CASSLATMNTEAFF